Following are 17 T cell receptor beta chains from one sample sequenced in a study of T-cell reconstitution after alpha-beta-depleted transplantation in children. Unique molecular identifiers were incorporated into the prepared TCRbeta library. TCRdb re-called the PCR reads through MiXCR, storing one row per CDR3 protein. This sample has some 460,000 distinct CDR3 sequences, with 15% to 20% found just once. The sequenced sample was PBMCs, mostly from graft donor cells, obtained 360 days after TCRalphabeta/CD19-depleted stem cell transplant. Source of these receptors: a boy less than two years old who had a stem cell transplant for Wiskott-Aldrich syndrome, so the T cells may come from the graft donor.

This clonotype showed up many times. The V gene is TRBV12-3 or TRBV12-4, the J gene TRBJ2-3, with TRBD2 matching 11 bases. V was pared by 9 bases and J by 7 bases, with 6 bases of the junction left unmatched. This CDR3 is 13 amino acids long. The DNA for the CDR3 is TGTGCCAGTAGCGGGAGGGCCGGGAATACGCAGTATTTT. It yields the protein CASSGRAGNTQYF.

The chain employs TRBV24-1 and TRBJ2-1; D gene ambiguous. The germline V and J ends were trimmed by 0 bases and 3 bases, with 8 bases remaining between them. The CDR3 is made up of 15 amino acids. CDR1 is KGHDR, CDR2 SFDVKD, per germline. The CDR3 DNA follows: TGTGCCACCAGTGATTTGCGGGTCGGCTACAATGAGCAGTTCTTC. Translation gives CATSDLRVGYNEQFF.

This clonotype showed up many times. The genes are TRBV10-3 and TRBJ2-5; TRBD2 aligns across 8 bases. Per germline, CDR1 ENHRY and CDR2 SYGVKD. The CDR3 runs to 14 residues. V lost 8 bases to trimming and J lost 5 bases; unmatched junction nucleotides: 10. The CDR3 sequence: CAISGTRGWETQYF. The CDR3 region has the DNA TGTGCCATCTCCGGGACTAGGGGTTGGGAGACCCAGTACTTC.

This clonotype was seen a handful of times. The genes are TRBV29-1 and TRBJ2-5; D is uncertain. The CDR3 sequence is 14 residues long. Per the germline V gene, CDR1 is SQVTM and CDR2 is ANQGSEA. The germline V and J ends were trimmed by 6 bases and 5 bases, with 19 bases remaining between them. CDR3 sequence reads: CSVRPKLLTETQYF. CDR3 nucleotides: TGCAGCGTGAGGCCCAAGCTATTAACGGAGACCCAGTACTTC. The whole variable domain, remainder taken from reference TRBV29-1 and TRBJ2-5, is SAVISQKPSRDICQRGTSLTIQCQVDSQVTMMFWYRQQPGQSLTLIATANQGSEATYESGFVIDKFPISRPNLTFSTLTVSNMSPEDSSIYLCSVRPKLLTETQYFGPGTRLLVL.

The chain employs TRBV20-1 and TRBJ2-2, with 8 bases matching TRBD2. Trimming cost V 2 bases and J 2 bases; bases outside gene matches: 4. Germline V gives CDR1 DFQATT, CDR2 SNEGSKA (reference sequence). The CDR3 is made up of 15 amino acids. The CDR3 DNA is TGCAGTGCTAGAAGAACTAGCGGAAACACCGGGGAGCTGTTTTTT. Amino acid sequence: CSARRTSGNTGELFF.

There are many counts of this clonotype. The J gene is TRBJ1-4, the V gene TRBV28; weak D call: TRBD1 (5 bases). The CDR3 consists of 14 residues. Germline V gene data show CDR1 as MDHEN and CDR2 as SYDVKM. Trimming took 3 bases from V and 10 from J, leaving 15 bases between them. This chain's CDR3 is CASSLFGRVGKLFF. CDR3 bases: TGTGCCAGCAGTTTGTTTGGCAGGGTAGGAAAACTGTTTTTT.

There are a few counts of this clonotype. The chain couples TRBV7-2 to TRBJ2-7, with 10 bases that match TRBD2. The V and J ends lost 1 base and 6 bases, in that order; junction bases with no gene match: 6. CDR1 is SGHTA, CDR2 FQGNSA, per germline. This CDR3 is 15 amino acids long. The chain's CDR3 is CASSLVGASGSEQYF. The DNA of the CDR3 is TGTGCCAGCAGCTTAGTTGGGGCTAGCGGGAGCGAGCAGTACTTC.

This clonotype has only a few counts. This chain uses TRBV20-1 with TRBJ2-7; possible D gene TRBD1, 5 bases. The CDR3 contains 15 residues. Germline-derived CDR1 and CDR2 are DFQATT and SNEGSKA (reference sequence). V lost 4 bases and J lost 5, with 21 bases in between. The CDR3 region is CSAKPSQGGRNEQYF. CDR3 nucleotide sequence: TGCAGTGCTAAACCCTCTCAGGGTGGTAGGAACGAGCAGTACTTC.

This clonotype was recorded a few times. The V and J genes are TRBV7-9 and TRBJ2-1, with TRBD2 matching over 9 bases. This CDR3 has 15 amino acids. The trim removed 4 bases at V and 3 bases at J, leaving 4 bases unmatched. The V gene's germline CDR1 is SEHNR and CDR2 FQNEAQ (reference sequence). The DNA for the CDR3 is TGTGCCAGCAGCTCACTAGCGGGTCTCTACAATGAGCAGTTCTTC. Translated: CASSSLAGLYNEQFF.

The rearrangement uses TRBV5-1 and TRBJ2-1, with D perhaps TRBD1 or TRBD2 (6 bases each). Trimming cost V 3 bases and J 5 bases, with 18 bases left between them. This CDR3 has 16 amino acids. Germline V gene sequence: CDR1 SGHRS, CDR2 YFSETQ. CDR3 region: CASSSLVWGADNEQFF. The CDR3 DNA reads TGCGCCAGCAGCTCCCTTGTTTGGGGGGCTGACAATGAGCAGTTCTTC. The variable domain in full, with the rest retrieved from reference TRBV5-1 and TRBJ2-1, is KAGVTQTPRYLIKTRGQQVTLSCSPISGHRSVSWYQQTPGQGLQFLFEYFSETQRNKGNFPGRFSGRQFSNSRSEMNVSTLELGDSALYLCASSSLVWGADNEQFFGPGTRLTVL.

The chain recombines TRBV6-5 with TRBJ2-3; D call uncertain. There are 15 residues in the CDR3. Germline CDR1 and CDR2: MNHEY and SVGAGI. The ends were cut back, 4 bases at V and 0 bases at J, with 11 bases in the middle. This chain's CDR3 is CASSLAIPSTDTQYF. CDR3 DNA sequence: TGTGCCAGCAGTTTAGCAATACCTAGCACAGATACGCAGTATTTT.

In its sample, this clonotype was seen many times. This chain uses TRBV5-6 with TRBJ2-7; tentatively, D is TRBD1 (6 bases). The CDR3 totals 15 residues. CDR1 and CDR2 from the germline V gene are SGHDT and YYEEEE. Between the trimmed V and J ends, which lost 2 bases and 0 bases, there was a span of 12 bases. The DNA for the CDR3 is TGTGCCAGCAGCTTTGGTGGCAGGGGCTCCTACGAGCAGTACTTC. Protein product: CASSFGGRGSYEQYF.

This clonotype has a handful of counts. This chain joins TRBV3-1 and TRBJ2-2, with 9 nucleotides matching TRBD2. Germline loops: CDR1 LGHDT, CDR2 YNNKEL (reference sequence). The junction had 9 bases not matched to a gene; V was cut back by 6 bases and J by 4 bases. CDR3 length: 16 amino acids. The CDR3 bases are TGTGCCAGCAGTCCGATAGCGGGGGTGACCACCGGGGAGCTGTTTTTT. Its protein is CASSPIAGVTTGELFF.

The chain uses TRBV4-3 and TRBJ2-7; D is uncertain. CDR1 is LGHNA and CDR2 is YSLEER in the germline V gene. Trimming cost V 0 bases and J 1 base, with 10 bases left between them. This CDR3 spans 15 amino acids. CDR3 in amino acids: CASSQEFYFSYEQYF. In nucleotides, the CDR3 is TGCGCCAGCAGCCAAGAGTTTTATTTTTCCTACGAGCAGTACTTC.

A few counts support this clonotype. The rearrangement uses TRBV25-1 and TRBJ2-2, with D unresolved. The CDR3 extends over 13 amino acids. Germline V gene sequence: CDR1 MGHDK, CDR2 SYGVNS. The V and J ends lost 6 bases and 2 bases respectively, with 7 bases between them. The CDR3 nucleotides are TGTGCCAGCAGCAAGCCCAACACCGGGGAGCTGTTTTTT. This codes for CASSKPNTGELFF.

The CDR3 spells CASSPTGPWYEQYF. The CDR3, as DNA: TGCGCCAGCAGCCCTACCGGGCCCTGGTACGAGCAGTACTTC. The V call is TRBV5-1, the J call TRBJ2-7; D unresolved. The CDR3 runs 14 residues. The V gene's germline CDR1 is SGHRS and CDR2 YFSETQ. The V end was cut by 4 bases, the J end by 4 bases, with 15 bases between.

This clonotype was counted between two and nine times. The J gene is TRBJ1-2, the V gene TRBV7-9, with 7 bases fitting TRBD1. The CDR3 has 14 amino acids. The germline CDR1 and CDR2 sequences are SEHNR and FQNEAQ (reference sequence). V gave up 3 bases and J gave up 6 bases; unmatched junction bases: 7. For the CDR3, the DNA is TGTGCCAGCAGCTTCGGGACAGCGGGAAATGGCTACACCTTC. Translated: CASSFGTAGNGYTF.